This T cell receptor (beta chain) derives from a study of cytomegalovirus exposure and HLA in healthy donors (TCRdb year 2017). General notes on the study: An earlier analysis of roughly 610 of the donors reported approximately 300 Gb of sequence data and 117 million unique TCR beta sequences obtained from some 170 million T cells. An early release that covered 500 to 800 HLA-typed donors contained about 300 gigabases of sequencing data and tens of millions of unique TCR sequences. Of the roughly 390 genotyped donors, over 80% were placed in the genetic ancestry cluster associated with self-reported Caucasian donors. The study aimed to test whether signatures of past pathogen exposure could be identified by cataloging public T cell receptors. The T cell repertoires of 666 subjects were profiled by immunosequencing and related to cytomegalovirus serostatus. Along with the roughly 710-subject first cohort, a separate validation cohort of approximately 110 different subjects was used. To predict cytomegalovirus infection status, the study brought together high-throughput TCR immunosequencing, statistical association of individual TCRs with disease status, and machine learning. A later analysis re-analyzed previously published TCR beta repertoires from 666 donors and added high-resolution HLA genotyping to study TCR occurrence patterns. The later analysis used no new phenotypic data to find candidate immune exposures, relying instead on TCR beta sequences and their occurrence across donors. In an earlier analysis of roughly 580 of the donors, high-throughput TCR beta sequencing was used to judge whether each TCR beta V gene segment behaved as functional or pseudogenic. Alongside the repertoire data, information on donor age, sex, ethnicity and CMV serostatus was compiled. A later genetic analysis took genome-wide SNP genotypes for about 55% of the roughly 700 donors and used that subset as a discovery cohort. All discovery cohort repertoires had been generated on a single sequencing platform. HLA typing included class I and class II loci at four-digit resolution. Typing coverage differed by locus: A, B, C, DRB1 and DQB1 were typed in roughly 620-630 donors, DQA1 in about 510, DPA1 in roughly 590, and DPB1 in 400 to 490. Four or five DR-DQ haplotypes were handled as single units for association and clustering because linkage in the cohort was strong. Among 300 to 500 genotyped donors of the cohort, an average of approximately 220,000 unique TCR beta nucleotide sequences was sequenced per donor, of which approximately 18% were non-productive. What the research found in general, with its limitations: Because counts were too low, roughly 17 rarely observed V segments, including chromosome 9 orphons, were left out of the earlier analysis of 587 of the donors. For the cohort, immune exposure information was limited to CMV serostatus. It was suggested by the authors that the approach could potentially be generalized to other disease states and immunological phenotypes. Some IMGT-functional V segments, including TRBV6-2 and TRBV6-3, could not be distinguished by the 87-base-pair reads and were therefore excluded. The classifier was reported to diagnose cytomegalovirus status with high specificity and sensitivity in both the original and validation cohorts. In a later analysis, HLA-associated TCR beta chains showed more clonal expansion and lower generation probabilities than non-associated chains that were equally common. Across donors, most TCR sequences were observed very rarely, whereas some public TCRs were present in many individuals. HLA typing was unavailable for some donors at each locus, so association tests used only the typed subset. A later analysis associated roughly 17,000 TCR beta sequences with specific HLA alleles at a false discovery rate of 0.05. In vitro tests confirmed that a few of the cytomegalovirus-associated TCR beta chains recognize cytomegalovirus antigens. In a later analysis, most CMV-associated TCR beta chains were found to appear HLA-restricted, with HLA associations seemingly driven largely by CMV exposure. Sequencing depth was assumed to be roughly uniform across donors in the presence/absence analyses, though that assumption may not hold. An earlier analysis of around 540 of the donors showed that most TCR beta V segments appeared in productive rearrangements either about 90% or about 30% of the time, which broadly matched IMGT annotations. In a later analysis, the rate of TCR association differed among HLA loci, with DRB1 alleles having the most associated TCRs and HLA-C alleles having the fewest. The sequencing pipeline was judged likely to have produced a cluster of highly shared sequence variants as a technical artifact. The study gave a list of about 150 TCR beta chains associated with cytomegalovirus. Several of the top co-occurrence clusters appeared to be linked to parvovirus B19, influenza, CMV and Epstein-Barr virus, according to a later analysis. Assigning TCR associations to individual alleles was difficult when HLA alleles, especially DR and DQ, strongly co-occurred. Correlated functional status among segregating V segments might be attributable to linkage disequilibrium, but an unknown experimental factor could not be ruled out. V-gene and J-gene trimming of TCR beta chains was associated with a missense DCLRE1C variant in a later genetic analysis, and the association was replicated in an independent cohort. A further reported finding was that TCR beta sequences accurately predicted the HLA-A and HLA-B alleles for most subjects in the first cohort. According to a later genetic analysis, donors in an Asian-associated ancestry cluster had fewer N-insertions in productive TCRs than the approximately 710-donor mean. Only TCR beta chains were sequenced in this cohort, and the absence of alpha or paired-chain data limited detectable features.

The cohort was made up of roughly 670 healthy bone marrow donors. All cohort members were sampled while nominally healthy, although unrecorded immune exposures were likely present. The donor tested CMV seronegative, placing the donor among the 350 to 400 seronegative members of the cohort. A peripheral blood sample was provided by each donor, and peripheral blood mononuclear cells were used for TCR beta sequencing. The Qiagen DNeasy Blood Extraction Kit was used to extract genomic DNA from the blood cell samples. Concerning this clone: Its recognized antigen is unknown. No base quality information exists; no much larger clone differs at one position.

Library preparation used the immunoSEQ multiplex PCR assay. For the multiplex PCR, a mixture combining 60 forward primers for TCR Vbeta segments and 13 reverse primers for TCR Jbeta segments was used. A multiplex PCR assay on genomic DNA amplified the CDR3 region of rearranged TCR beta genes. The amplified TCR beta libraries were sequenced on the Illumina HiSeq System as 87-base-pair reads. The authors' analysis ran thus. A later analysis counted approximately 74 million unique TCR beta chains across the 650 to 800 repertoires, and around 12 million of these chains were shared by at least two donors. Raw reads were error-corrected and collapsed into unique sequences by a nearest-neighbor algorithm in which closely related sequences were merged to remove PCR and sequencing errors. V, D and J gene segments were assigned by aligning CDR3 sequences to IMGT reference sequences. For a sequence to be retained, a match of at least six nucleotides to both a V gene segment and a J gene segment was required. Rearrangements were classified as productive when the CDR3 lacked stop codons and remained in frame with V and J, and all other rearrangements were classified as non-productive. Following IMGT convention, CDR3 was defined as the stretch from the second conserved V-encoded cysteine to the conserved J-encoded phenylalanine. Sequences without an unambiguous match to a single V gene segment were excluded from the earlier analysis of approximately 600 of the donors. In an earlier analysis of approximately 610 of the donors, V segments were called functional above 56.7% productive rearrangements and were called segregating when the between-donor standard deviation exceeded 5%. A statistical classification framework was built for diagnosing cytomegalovirus status from the catalog of TCR beta chain sequences. V and J gene assignment, in a later analysis, came from comparing TCR nucleotide sequences with IMGT/GENE-DB human TR gene sequences. Using the TCRdist pipeline, a later analysis assigned CDR3 sequences along with most-parsimonious VDJ recombination scenarios. A later analysis defined each TCR beta chain by its CDR3 amino acid sequence plus V-gene family, and excluded reads lacking a unique V-gene family. As a way to deal with suspected cross-contamination and a sequencing artifact, a later analysis dropped more than 500 nucleotide sequences that were highly shared and had low generation probability. In a later analysis, a clonal expansion index was calculated for each public chain from normalized within-repertoire ranks of inferred template counts. In a later analysis, generation probabilities were computed with a VDJ recombination model fitted to out-of-frame rearrangements, and the resulting probabilities were checked against IGoR. A later analysis scored TCR-TCR, TCR-HLA and TCR-CMV co-occurrence with hypergeometric tests, applying a repertoire-size bias correction to TCR pairs. In a later analysis, false discovery rates were estimated by permuting HLA or CMV assignments 20 times. In a later analysis, co-occurring TCRs were grouped using DBSCAN, and TCRdist sequence similarity was added for clustering within HLA-allele-positive subsets. Co-occurrence clustering excluded repertoires with fewer than 30,000 or more than 120,000 public chains, plus five with anomalous nucleotide sharing. The immuneACCESS repertoire file appears here via TCRdb, limited to in-frame rearrangements. These files lack a portion of the clones; in checked studies, under half of the deficit traces to unresolved V genes, and the cause of the others is not known. V and J calls and clone size follow that table, whereas D and trimming were derived from the DNA. Across this sample there are 60,000 to 80,000 clones, with about four fifths seen only once. Jointly, the top ten make up under 7% of the sample.

V gives up 1 base and J gives up 0 bases, and the segment between their germline ends measures 9 bases. From the germline V gene, CDR1 is SGHTA and CDR2 is FQGNSA. From the cysteine up to the phenylalanine, the CDR3 has a length of 15 residues. Of the read, only the CDR3 DNA is kept; its 45 bases are in frame from base 1. This clonotype was obtained from a woman younger than 45 in good health and CMV-seronegative. The sequence links TRBV7-2 to TRBJ1-2; the D gene is perhaps TRBD1, from 5 matching bases. Material: PBMCs. The encoded CDR3 is CASSLGRGSNYGYTF. The base sequence is TGTGCCAGCAGCTTAGGGCGGGGCTCTAACTATGGCTACACCTTC.